This entry features one T cell receptor beta chain sequence. What it binds is unknown. Version v3.0 of the immunoSEQ assay was performed at survey level. For every sample, sequencing targeted roughly 35,000-50,000 T-cell genomes. Clones were sequenced by immunoSEQ multiplex PCR, and TCRdb holds only the in-frame ones, with some missing. The sample holds under 7,000 clones; more than 70% are singletons and the top ten take roughly a tenth. The sample is drawn from a study of long-term antiretroviral therapy in people with HIV. Study-wide points: Narrower CDR3 length ranges marked HIV repertoires relative to controls.

The germline CDR1 and CDR2 sequences are SGDLS and YYNGEE. This CDR3 contains 14 residues. V lost 0 bases and J 2 bases, leaving 6 bases between the germline ends. Every one of the participants with HIV received treatment in the United States. The sample was unsorted PBMCs, taken 1.8 years before starting antiretroviral therapy. V gene TRBV9 combines with J gene TRBJ1-3, with TRBD1 as a possible D gene (5 bases). The receptor was derived from a man between 35 and 55 years old with HIV. The CDR3 region is CASSVGDPGNTIYF. The CDR3 bases are TGTGCCAGCAGCGTAGGGGACCCTGGAAACACCATATATTTT.